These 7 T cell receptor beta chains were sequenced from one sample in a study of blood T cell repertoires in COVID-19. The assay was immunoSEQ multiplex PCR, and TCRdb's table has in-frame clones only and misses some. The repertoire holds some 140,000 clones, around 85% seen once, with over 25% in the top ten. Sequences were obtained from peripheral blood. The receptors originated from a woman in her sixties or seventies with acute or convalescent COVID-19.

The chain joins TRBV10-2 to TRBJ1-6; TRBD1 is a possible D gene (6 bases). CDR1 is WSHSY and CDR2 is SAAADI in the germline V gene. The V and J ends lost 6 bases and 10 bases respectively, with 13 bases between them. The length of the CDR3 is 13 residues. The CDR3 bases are TGCGCCAGCAGGGTACAGGGTGTGTCACCCCTCCACTTT. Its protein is CASRVQGVSPLHF.

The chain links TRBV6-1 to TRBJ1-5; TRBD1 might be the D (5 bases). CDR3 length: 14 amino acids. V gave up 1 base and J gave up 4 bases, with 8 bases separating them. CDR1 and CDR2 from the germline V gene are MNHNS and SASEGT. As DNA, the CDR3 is TGTGCCAGCAGTGAAGGGGGCCGGAATCAGCCCCAGCATTTT. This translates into CASSEGGRNQPQHF.

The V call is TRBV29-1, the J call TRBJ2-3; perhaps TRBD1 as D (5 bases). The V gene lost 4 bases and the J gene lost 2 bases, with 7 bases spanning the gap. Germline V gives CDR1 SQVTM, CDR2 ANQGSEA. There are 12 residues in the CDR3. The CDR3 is CSVGQITDTQYF. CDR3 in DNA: TGCAGCGTTGGACAGATCACAGATACGCAGTATTTT.

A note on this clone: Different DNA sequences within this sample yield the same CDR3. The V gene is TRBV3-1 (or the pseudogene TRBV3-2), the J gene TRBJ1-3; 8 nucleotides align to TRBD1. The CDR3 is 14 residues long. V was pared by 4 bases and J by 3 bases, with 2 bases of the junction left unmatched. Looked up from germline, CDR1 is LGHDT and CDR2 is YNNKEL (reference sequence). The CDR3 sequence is CASSPGTGGNTIYF. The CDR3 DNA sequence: TGTGCCAGCAGCCCGGGGACAGGTGGAAACACCATATATTTT.

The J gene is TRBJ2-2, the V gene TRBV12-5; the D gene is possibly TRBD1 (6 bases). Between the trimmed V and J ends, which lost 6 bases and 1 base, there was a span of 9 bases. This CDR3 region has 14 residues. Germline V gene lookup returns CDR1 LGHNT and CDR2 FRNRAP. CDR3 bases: TGTGCTAGTGGGACAGGCCGGAACACCGGGGAGCTGTTTTTT. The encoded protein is CASGTGRNTGELFF. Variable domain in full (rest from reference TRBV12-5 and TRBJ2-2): DARVTQTPRHKVTEMGQEVTMRCQPILGHNTVFWYRQTMMQGLELLAYFRNRAPLDDSGMPKDRFSAEMPDATLATLKIQPSEPRDSAVYFCASGTGRNTGELFFGEGSRLTVL.

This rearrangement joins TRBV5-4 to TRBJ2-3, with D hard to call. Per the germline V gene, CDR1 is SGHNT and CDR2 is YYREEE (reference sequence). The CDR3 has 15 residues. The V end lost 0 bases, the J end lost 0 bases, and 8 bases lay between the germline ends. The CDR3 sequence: CASSLAPSSTDTQYF. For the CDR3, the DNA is TGTGCCAGCAGCTTGGCCCCCTCTAGCACAGATACGCAGTATTTT.

The CDR3 loop reads CASGTGNTIYF. The CDR3 bases are TGTGCCAGCGGTACAGGAAACACCATATATTTT. The rearrangement links TRBV6-5 to TRBJ1-3; D unresolved. The germline CDR1 and CDR2 sequences are MNHEY and SVGAGI. The CDR3 has 11 residues. V was clipped by 8 bases and J by 4 bases, with 6 bases between them.